These 28 T cell receptor beta chains came from one sample sequenced in a study of Ad26.COV2.S vaccination and SARS-CoV-2 variants. The treatment denotes: 15 to 20 received Ad26.COV2.S at low or high dose, single or two shots; 5 received placebo; per-sample allocation not given. All samples were drawn on day 63, counting from the first vaccine or placebo injection. Sequencing was performed with immunoSEQ multiplex PCR; in TCRdb, only in-frame clones are kept and a portion is missing. The data hold about 410,000 clones, with about nine tenths observed a single time. The sequencing used peripheral blood, collected in a trial of Ad26.COV2.S vaccine versus placebo. The receptors stem from a person between 18 and 60 years old who received the Ad26.COV2.S COVID-19 vaccine or a placebo.

The chain links TRBV7-9 to TRBJ1-2; 9 bases fit TRBD1. Germline CDR1 SEHNR, CDR2 FQNEAQ (reference sequence). The CDR3 runs 17 residues. V lost 3 bases, J lost 4 bases, and 12 bases stayed unmatched. DNA for the CDR3: TGTGCCAGCAGCTTGACTAGGACAGGGGTAGAGGGCTATGGCTACACCTTC. It specifies CASSLTRTGVEGYGYTF. The full variable domain, completed using reference TRBV7-9 and TRBJ1-2, is DTGVSQNPRHKITKRGQNVTFRCDPISEHNRLYWYRQTLGQGPEFLTYFQNEAQLEKSRLLSDRFSAERPKGSFSTLEIQRTEQGDSAMYLCASSLTRTGVEGYGYTFGSGTRLTVV.

The chain combines TRBV24-1 with TRBJ2-5, with 13 bases lining up with TRBD2. Trimming cost V 3 bases and J 5 bases; bases outside gene matches: 5. Germline assignment: CDR1 KGHDR and CDR2 SFDVKD. The CDR3 spans 16 residues. CDR3 in DNA: TGTGCCACCAGTGATACTGGGGGACTAGCGGGGGAGACCCAGTACTTC. Translation gives CATSDTGGLAGETQYF.

The V gene is TRBV27, the J gene TRBJ2-5, with D possibly TRBD2 on 6 matching bases. V was cut by 2 bases and J by 0 bases, with 16 bases left in between. This CDR3 region has 17 residues. The germline V gene encodes CDR1 MNHEY and CDR2 SMNVEV (reference sequence). The CDR3, as DNA: TGTGCCAGCAGTTTAACGGGGGTTGGAGGTTACCAAGAGACCCAGTACTTC. Amino acid sequence: CASSLTGVGGYQETQYF.

J is TRBJ1-2 and V is TRBV7-8, with TRBD1 matching over 8 bases. The length of the CDR3 is 15 residues. Trimming at V came to 4 bases and at J to 6 bases, leaving 10 bases not matched to a gene. The germline gives CDR1 SGHVS, CDR2 FQNEAQ. CDR3: CASSSRTGSFDGYTF. For the CDR3, the DNA is TGTGCCAGCAGCTCCCGGACAGGGAGTTTCGATGGCTACACCTTC.

The chain is built from TRBV7-9 and TRBJ2-2, with TRBD1 as a possible D gene (6 bases). The CDR3 covers 17 residues. V lost 5 bases and J lost 0, with 16 bases in between. CDR1 and CDR2 from the germline V gene are SEHNR and FQNEAQ (reference sequence). Written as DNA, the CDR3 is TGTGCCAGCAGCATCGTGGGACACAACACGAACACCGGGGAGCTGTTTTTT. It encodes CASSIVGHNTNTGELFF.

The chain uses TRBV9 and TRBJ2-7, with D unresolved. Trimming left V 1 base short and J 2 bases short, with 10 bases between. The germline CDR1 and CDR2 sequences are SGDLS and YYNGEE. CDR3 length: 14 residues. The CDR3 is CASSVSWNPYEQYF. Written as DNA, the CDR3 is TGTGCCAGCAGCGTATCTTGGAATCCCTACGAGCAGTACTTC.

This clone was recorded only once. The chain recombines TRBV6-2 or TRBV6-3 with TRBJ2-3; tentatively, D is TRBD2 (6 bases). The V end lost 2 bases, the J end lost 6 bases, and 12 bases lay between the germline ends. This CDR3 contains 14 residues. Per germline, CDR1 MNHEY and CDR2 SVGEGT. Here the CDR3 reads CASSYVGGADTQYF. The CDR3 DNA follows: TGTGCCAGCAGTTACGTCGGGGGTGCGGATACGCAGTATTTT.

As DNA, the CDR3 is TGTGCCTGGGGCCACACAGATACGCAGTATTTT. As protein: CAWGHTDTQYF. The J gene is TRBJ2-3, the V gene TRBV30; no firm D call. CDR1 GTSNPN and CDR2 SVGIG come from the germline V gene (reference sequence). Trimming pared 5 bases from V and 2 bases from J, leaving 5 bases between. The CDR3 loop spans 11 amino acids.

This chain connects TRBV19 to TRBJ2-3; TRBD1 matches at 7 bases. There are 15 residues in the CDR3. The V gene end was trimmed by 0 bases and the J gene end by 7 bases; junction bases not matched to a gene: 7. From germline, CDR1 is LNHDA and CDR2 SQIVND (reference sequence). The CDR3 nucleotides read TGTGCCAGTAGTATAGATTTGAACAGGGGAAATACGCAGTATTTT. Translated: CASSIDLNRGNTQYF.

V usage is TRBV7-2 and J usage is TRBJ1-1, with 7 bases fitting TRBD1. With V trimmed by 5 bases and J by 4 bases, 10 bases remained unmatched. Germline V gene data show CDR1 as SGHTA and CDR2 as FQGNSA. The CDR3 runs to 15 residues. CDR3 in DNA: TGTGCCAGCAGCATACAGGGGTCTAGTGGCACTGAAGCTTTCTTT. It specifies CASSIQGSSGTEAFF.

In regard to this clone: The identical CDR3 is also encoded by other nucleotide sequences in the sample. The CDR3 loop is CASSPPGNTIYF. The CDR3 DNA reads as TGTGCCAGCTCACCACCCGGAAACACCATATATTTT. The chain has TRBV18 and TRBJ1-3; no firm D call. CDR1 and CDR2 (germline): KGHSH, LQKENI. The CDR3 contains 12 residues. V was cut by 0 bases and J by 4 bases, with 1 base left in between.

The chain links TRBV19 to TRBJ2-3; TRBD2 matches at 9 bases. Germline V CDR1 and CDR2: LNHDA, SQIVND (reference sequence). This CDR3 contains 14 residues. Trimming removed 7 bases from V and 5 bases from J; junction bases left unmatched: 7. CDR3 in DNA: TGTGCCAGTAAGGAGCGGGGGGCGGTAGATACGCAGTATTTT. Protein product: CASKERGAVDTQYF.

The CDR3 DNA reads as TGTGCTAGTGGTTGGCAAGGCTACGAGCAGTACTTC. Translating it yields CASGWQGYEQYF. The chain links TRBV12-5 to TRBJ2-7; D is undetermined. V dropped 4 bases and J dropped 3 bases, with 7 bases sitting between them. Germline lookup yields CDR1 LGHNT and CDR2 FRNRAP. This CDR3 is built from 12 residues. The full variable domain, its missing parts supplied by reference TRBV12-5 and TRBJ2-7, is DARVTQTPRHKVTEMGQEVTMRCQPILGHNTVFWYRQTMMQGLELLAYFRNRAPLDDSGMPKDRFSAEMPDATLATLKIQPSEPRDSAVYFCASGWQGYEQYFGPGTRLTVT.

This chain connects TRBV5-4 to TRBJ1-1; no clear D gene. Trimming stripped 4 bases from V and 0 bases from J, with 13 bases between. Germline CDR1 reads SGHNT; CDR2 reads YYREEE (reference sequence). The CDR3 sequence is 15 residues long. The CDR3 bases are TGTGCCAGCAGCGTGGAGAGGGCCATGAACACTGAAGCTTTCTTT. This translates into CASSVERAMNTEAFF. Based on the CDR3 plus reference TRBV5-4 and TRBJ1-1, the full variable domain is ETGVTQSPTHLIKTRGQQVTLRCSSQSGHNTVSWYQQALGQGPQFIFQYYREEENGRGNFPPRFSGLQFPNYSSELNVNALELDDSALYLCASSVERAMNTEAFFGQGTRLTVV.

The rearrangement joins TRBV5-6 to TRBJ1-4; a possible D gene is TRBD1 (6 bases). Trimming removed 1 base at V and 3 bases at J, with 13 bases between. The CDR3 extends over 16 amino acids. Germline-derived CDR1 and CDR2 are SGHDT and YYEEEE. The CDR3 DNA sequence: TGTGCCAGCAGCTTGAGGGGGACGGTACCTAATGAAAAACTGTTTTTT. Its protein product is CASSLRGTVPNEKLFF. The full variable domain, its missing parts supplied by reference TRBV5-6 and TRBJ1-4, is DAGVTQSPTHLIKTRGQQVTLRCSPKSGHDTVSWYQQALGQGPQFIFQYYEEEERQRGNFPDRFSGHQFPNYSSELNVNALLLGDSALYLCASSLRGTVPNEKLFFGSGTQLSVL.

The V call is TRBV27, the J call TRBJ2-3; tentative D call: TRBD1 (7 bases). V was clipped by 7 bases and J by 3 bases, with 14 bases between them. This CDR3 is 14 amino acids long. The germline gives CDR1 MNHEY, CDR2 SMNVEV (reference sequence). CDR3 sequence reads: CASNRGRGTDTQYF. CDR3 nucleotide sequence: TGTGCCAGCAATAGGGGGCGGGGTACAGATACGCAGTATTTT.

The chain carries TRBV7-6 and TRBJ1-6; 7 nucleotides line up with TRBD1. CDR3 length: 15 amino acids. Germline CDR1 and CDR2: SGHVS and FNYEAQ. J was trimmed by 7 bases and V by 3 bases; bases with no gene match: 6. The CDR3 region is CASSLKPGQNSPLHF. The CDR3 DNA reads as TGTGCCAGCAGCTTGAAACCGGGACAGAATTCACCCCTCCACTTT.

V usage is TRBV7-9 and J usage is TRBJ2-1; D uncertain. The germline V gene encodes CDR1 SEHNR and CDR2 FQNEAQ (reference sequence). Trimming took 4 bases from V and 10 from J, leaving 14 bases between them. The CDR3 length is 13 residues. The CDR3 sequence is CASSSLGPREQFF. The CDR3 bases are TGTGCCAGCAGCTCACTCGGCCCTAGGGAGCAGTTCTTC.

This chain links TRBV9 with TRBJ2-7; TRBD1 is a possible D gene (5 bases). V was pared by 4 bases and J by 0 bases, with 11 bases between. CDR1 is SGDLS, CDR2 YYNGEE, per germline. The CDR3 totals 14 residues. The CDR3 DNA sequence: TGTGCCAGCAGCCCCAGACAGTCCTCCTACGAGCAGTACTTC. It yields the protein CASSPRQSSYEQYF. Supplemented by reference TRBV9 and TRBJ2-7, the full variable domain reads DSGVTQTPKHLITATGQRVTLRCSPRSGDLSVYWYQQSLDQGLQFLIQYYNGEERAKGNILERFSAQQFPDLHSELNLSSLELGDSALYFCASSPRQSSYEQYFGPGTRLTVT.

V gene TRBV7-2 combines with J gene TRBJ2-2; D may be TRBD1 (6 bases). Per the germline V gene, CDR1 is SGHTA and CDR2 is FQGNSA. This CDR3 contains 15 residues. V was cut by 1 base and J by 3 bases, with 9 bases left in between. The CDR3 sequence: CASSLVRGHTGELFF. DNA for the CDR3: TGTGCCAGCAGCTTAGTCAGGGGACACACCGGGGAGCTGTTTTTT.

In its sample, this clone was seen once. The CDR3 coding sequence is TGTGCCAGCTCTTTTAGTGCAGGGAGGGATTCACCCCTCCACTTT. Translating gives CASSFSAGRDSPLHF. This chain connects TRBV27 to TRBJ1-6; D possibly corresponds to TRBD1 (5 bases). The germline V gene encodes CDR1 MNHEY and CDR2 SMNVEV (reference sequence). Trimming cost V 8 bases and J 8 bases, with 19 bases left between them. The CDR3 is made up of 15 amino acids.

The chain links TRBV29-1 to TRBJ1-2; 8 bases align to TRBD1. The germline CDR1 and CDR2 sequences are SQVTM and ANQGSEA. The CDR3 has 13 amino acids. The CDR3 sequence: CTLKDRDESGYTF. In nucleotides, the CDR3 is TGCACCCTAAAGGACAGGGATGAGAGTGGCTACACCTTC.

The V call is TRBV5-5, the J call TRBJ1-4, with TRBD1 as a possible D gene (6 bases). Germline V gives CDR1 SGHKS, CDR2 YYEKEE (reference sequence). Trimming cost V 6 bases and J 2 bases, with 11 bases left between them. The CDR3 sequence is 14 residues long. The CDR3 DNA is TGTGCCAGCATACAGGGAACCACTAATGAAAAACTGTTTTTT. Protein: CASIQGTTNEKLFF.

The rearrangement links TRBV28 to TRBJ2-7, with 7 bases matching TRBD1. This CDR3 has 14 amino acids. CDR1 is MDHEN and CDR2 is SYDVKM in the germline V gene. Trimming cost V 5 bases and J 4 bases; bases outside gene matches: 8. The CDR3 loop is CASSETGNLYEQYF. CDR3 in DNA: TGTGCCAGCAGTGAGACAGGGAATTTGTACGAGCAGTACTTC.

This chain joins TRBV27 and TRBJ2-7, with TRBD2 matching 10 bases. Germline V gene data show CDR1 as MNHEY and CDR2 as SMNVEV (reference sequence). V was pared by 8 bases and J by 7 bases, with 14 bases of the junction left unmatched. CDR3 size: 15 residues. CDR3 DNA sequence: TGTGCCAGCCACCCGCCGGCGCTAGCGGGGGAGGAGCAGTACTTC. Residues: CASHPPALAGEEQYF.

J is TRBJ2-5 and V is TRBV5-4, with D uncertain. V shed 4 bases and J shed 2 bases, with 9 bases lying between them. This CDR3 comprises 13 residues. Germline CDR1 SGHNT, CDR2 YYREEE (reference sequence). CDR3 loop: CASSVVAQETQYF. CDR3 nucleotides: TGTGCCAGCAGCGTGGTAGCTCAAGAGACCCAGTACTTC. Together with reference TRBV5-4 and TRBJ2-5, the CDR3 gives the full variable domain: ETGVTQSPTHLIKTRGQQVTLRCSSQSGHNTVSWYQQALGQGPQFIFQYYREEENGRGNFPPRFSGLQFPNYSSELNVNALELDDSALYLCASSVVAQETQYFGPGTRLLVL.

Points on this clone: The sample holds other DNA sequences that translate to the same CDR3. The V and J genes are TRBV12-3 or TRBV12-4 and TRBJ2-1; D gene ambiguous. CDR3 length: 11 residues. The V end lost 4 bases, the J end lost 4 bases, and 2 bases lay between the germline ends. CDR3 sequence (DNA): TGTGCCAGCAGTTCATACAATGAGCAGTTCTTC. This codes for CASSSYNEQFF.

This rearrangement joins TRBV19 to TRBJ1-1; D gene unclear. This CDR3 is built from 19 residues. Trimming shortened V by 5 bases and J by 1 base, and 26 bases separated the two germline ends. Per the germline V gene, CDR1 is LNHDA and CDR2 is SQIVND (reference sequence). The DNA for the CDR3 is TGTGCCAGTAGTTCGTCTGCACGCAGAATCCTATTTGGGAACACTGAAGCTTTCTTT. This encodes CASSSSARRILFGNTEAFF.